Here is one TCR beta chain with its context. CDR1 and CDR2 from the germline V gene are SGHKS and YYEKEE (reference sequence). The CDR3 spans 14 residues. The ends were cut back, 4 bases at V and 5 bases at J, with 15 bases in the middle. This record belongs to a study of blood T cell repertoires in COVID-19. The method was immunoSEQ multiplex PCR; TCRdb's version includes in-frame clones alone and lacks a portion of them. The sample records approximately 240,000 clones, roughly 80% being singletons. The sequence was collected from a woman of 80 years or more with active or convalescent COVID-19. This sequence joins TRBV5-5 and TRBJ1-2; D not resolved. The sample comprised peripheral blood. The CDR3 region is CASSLLGGSYGYTF. As DNA, the CDR3 is TGTGCCAGCAGCCTTCTTGGAGGGTCTTATGGCTACACCTTC.